This T cell receptor beta chain was retrieved from a study of shared clonotypes between healthy human individuals. Negatively enriched CD4+ T cells were divided by CD45RA into naive and memory. Losses at the gene ends were 5 bases for V and 1 base for J; bases not matched to a gene: 6. CDR1 SGHVS and CDR2 FQNEAQ come from the germline V gene. The length of the CDR3 is 16 residues. The repertoire was sequenced with immunoSEQ multiplex PCR; TCRdb's copy has only in-frame clones and lacks some. The sample has about 1 million clones, about 77% seen once. The receptor's source is a man between 18 and 29 years old in good health. The chain has TRBV7-8 and TRBJ1-3; TRBD1 matches 9 bases. Sequencing was carried out using memory CD4+ T cells sorted from blood. Specified subset: CD45RA-negative fraction. The CDR3 bases are TGTGCCAGCAGCCCGGGACAGGGATGGTCTGGAAACACCATATATTTT. Translating gives CASSPGQGWSGNTIYF.